These T cell receptor beta chains were read from a single sample in a study of CD8+ T cells in alopecia areata. Sequenced by immunoSEQ multiplex PCR; TCRdb stores in-frame clones only, minus some. The sample includes roughly 250,000 clones, around two thirds of them seen just once. The sequencing used CD4+ T cells sorted from blood, collected at week 0. All receptors derive from a human donor with alopecia areata. Both conserved end residues are part of each CDR3. D genes are given only for firm matches. Some rows have no size entry. The others give once, few or many, or a class for an expanded clone.

v_call	clone_size	j_call	d_call	cdr3_nt	cdr3_aa
TRBV29-1	-	TRBJ2-6	-	TGCAGCGTGGCAGAATCTGGGGCCAACGTCCTGACTTTC	CSVAESGANVLTF
TRBV29-1	-	TRBJ1-3	TRBD1	TGCAGCGTGGATACCAGGGGGCAAGGTGGAAACACCATATATTTT	CSVDTRGQGGNTIYF
TRBV29-1	-	TRBJ1-2	TRBD1	TGCAGCGTTGAAGGTCGGACAGGGGCATCTGGCTACACCTTC	CSVEGRTGASGYTF
TRBV5-1	-	TRBJ1-1	-	TGCGCCAGCAGCCTACTCAGGGCGGACACTGAAGCTTTCTTT	CASSLLRADTEAFF
TRBV5-1	-	TRBJ2-6	-	TGCGCCAGCAGCTTGGGCAGGGCAAGCCCCAACGTCCTGACTTTC	CASSLGRASPNVLTF
TRBV10-2	few	TRBJ2-3	TRBD2	TGCGCCAGCAGTGTGACTAGCGGGGTCACAGATACGCAGTATTTT	CASSVTSGVTDTQYF
TRBV7-9	-	TRBJ2-2	TRBD1	TGTGCCAGCAGCCCTCAGGGACAGACGAACACCGGGGAGCTGTTTTTT	CASSPQGQTNTGELFF
TRBV30	-	TRBJ2-2	-	TGTGCCTTAGTCCGCGGCGGGGAGCTGTTTTTT	CALVRGGELFF
TRBV6-5	-	TRBJ1-1	-	TGTGCCAGCAGTTACTCACTAAACACTGAAGCTTTCTTT	CASSYSLNTEAFF
TRBV4-3	-	TRBJ1-6	-	TGCGCCAGCAGCCAAGAAAGTGGGTCACCCCTCCACTTT	CASSQESGSPLHF
TRBV4-3	many	TRBJ1-6	-	TGCGCCAGCAGCCGGGACTCCTATAATTCACCCCTCCACTTT	CASSRDSYNSPLHF
TRBV30	-	TRBJ2-2	-	TGTGCCTGGAGTGTCCACAGGGTTGGCACCGGGGAGCTGTTTTTT	CAWSVHRVGTGELFF
TRBV29-1	once	TRBJ2-5	-	TGCAGCGTCGCGCCTAGGCAGGGGAATCAGGGACAAGAGACCCAGTACTTC	CSVAPRQGNQGQETQYF
TRBV9	-	TRBJ2-1	TRBD2	TGTGCCAGCAGCGTACTAGCGGGGGTGGGCTACAATGAGCAGTTCTTC	CASSVLAGVGYNEQFF
TRBV2	few	TRBJ2-7	TRBD1	TGTGCCACCCAAGCTCAGGGGGCCTCCTACGAGCAGTACTTC	CATQAQGASYEQYF
TRBV29-1	-	TRBJ1-2	TRBD1	TGCAGCGTTACAGGGGGAGGCTACACCTTC	CSVTGGGYTF
TRBV5-6	-	TRBJ2-7	-	TGTGCCAGCAGCCACCCGGGGGGCGCGTCCTACGAGCAGTACTTC	CASSHPGGASYEQYF
TRBV7-2	-	TRBJ1-1	TRBD1	TGTGCCAGCAGCTTAGGCTACGGGACAGGGAAAGCTTTCTTT	CASSLGYGTGKAFF
TRBV30	few	TRBJ1-2	-	TGTGCCTGGAGTGGGGGGATCTATGGCTACACCTTC	CAWSGGIYGYTF
TRBV30	-	TRBJ1-2	-	TGTGCCTGGAGTTTGTGGGAGGTGGGACTAGGTGGCTACACCTTC	CAWSLWEVGLGGYTF
TRBV29-1	-	TRBJ2-3	-	TGCAGCGCGGAGTCAGGACCTCCGTATTTT	CSAESGPPYF
TRBV6-5	-	TRBJ2-3	TRBD1	TGTGCCAGCAGTTCGGGACAGGGGGCAGATACGCAGTATTTT	CASSSGQGADTQYF